This T cell receptor beta chain was recorded in a study of neoadjuvant anti-PD-1 for oral cavity cancer. Study-level points and caveats: Post-nivolumab, blood T cell clonality was significantly elevated in non-responders.

Patients had newly diagnosed, untreated stage II-IVA oral cavity squamous cell carcinoma. Patients had HPV-negative, locally advanced oral cavity squamous cell carcinoma. Looked up from germline, CDR1 is SGHNT and CDR2 is YENEEA. The CDR3 consists of 17 residues. V shed 1 base and J shed 7 bases, with 20 bases lying between them. A word on this clone: Its antigen is currently unknown.

Using immunoSEQ multiplex PCR, the repertoire was profiled, and TCRdb retains in-frame clones only, with some absent. The sample has approximately 67,000 clones; around four fifths are singletons. The V gene is TRBV11-3, the J gene TRBJ2-1; D could derive from TRBD1 or TRBD2 (6 bases each). This receptor was taken from a person between 35 and 79 years old with oral cavity squamous cell carcinoma. The sample was PBMCs, taken before nivolumab (anti-PD-1) treatment. The DNA of the CDR3 is TGTGCCAGCAGCTTAGGAACTCGGGGGCGCGAGGGGAATGAGCAGTTCTTC. Translating gives CASSLGTRGREGNEQFF.